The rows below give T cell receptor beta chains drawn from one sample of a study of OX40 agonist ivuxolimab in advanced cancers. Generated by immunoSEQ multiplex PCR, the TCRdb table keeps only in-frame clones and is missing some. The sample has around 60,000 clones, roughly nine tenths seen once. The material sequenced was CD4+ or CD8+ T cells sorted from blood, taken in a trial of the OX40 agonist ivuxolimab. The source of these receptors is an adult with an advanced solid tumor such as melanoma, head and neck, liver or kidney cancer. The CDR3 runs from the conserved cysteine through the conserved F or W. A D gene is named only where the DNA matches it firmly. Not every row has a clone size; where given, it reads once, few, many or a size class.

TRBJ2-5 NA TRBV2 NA CASRGLQETQYF TGTGCCAGCAGGGGGCTTCAGGAGACCCAGTACTTC
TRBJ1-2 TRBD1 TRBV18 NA CASSPTTGTLNGYTF TGTGCCAGCTCACCTACGACAGGGACCCTTAATGGCTACACCTTC
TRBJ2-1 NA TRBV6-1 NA CASSEAPQYEQFF TGTGCCAGCAGTGAAGCCCCCCAATATGAGCAGTTCTTC
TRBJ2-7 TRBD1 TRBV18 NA CASSGDRRAYEQYF TGTGCCAGCTCCGGGGACAGGAGGGCCTACGAGCAGTACTTC
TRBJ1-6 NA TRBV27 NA CASSRQLDTYNSPLHF TGTGCCAGCAGTCGCCAGCTTGACACCTATAATTCACCCCTCCACTTT
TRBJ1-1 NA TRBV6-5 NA CASSYGVSEAFF TGTGCCAGCAGTTACGGAGTCTCAGAAGCTTTCTTT
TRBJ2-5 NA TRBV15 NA CATSPFRGQETQYF TGTGCCACCAGCCCTTTCAGGGGACAAGAGACCCAGTACTTC
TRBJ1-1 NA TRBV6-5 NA CASSLRAGRAFF TGTGCCAGCAGCCTCCGGGCAGGGAGGGCTTTCTTT
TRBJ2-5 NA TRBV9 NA CASSVYSEETQYF TGTGCCAGCAGCGTTTATTCCGAAGAGACCCAGTACTTC
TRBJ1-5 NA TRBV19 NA CASSPKLTGSSNQPQHF TGTGCCAGTAGCCCAAAGCTAACGGGTTCCAGCAATCAGCCCCAGCATTTT
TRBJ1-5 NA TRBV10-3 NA CAISAHGLGTDQPQHF TGTGCCATCAGTGCACACGGCCTGGGGACCGATCAGCCCCAGCATTTT
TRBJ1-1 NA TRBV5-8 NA CASNRRGTEAFF TGTGCCAGCAACCGTCGGGGCACTGAAGCTTTCTTT
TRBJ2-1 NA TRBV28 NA CASSPNVPYNEQFF TGTGCCAGCAGCCCCAACGTCCCCTACAATGAGCAGTTCTTC
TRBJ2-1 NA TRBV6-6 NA CASSHGNEQFF TGTGCCAGCAGTCACGGGAATGAGCAGTTCTTC
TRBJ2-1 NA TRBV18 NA CASSPQGPELGEQFF TGTGCCAGCTCACCCCAGGGACCGGAGTTGGGTGAGCAGTTCTTC
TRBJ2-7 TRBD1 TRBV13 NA CASSTRDRGVDEQYF TGTGCCAGCAGCACTCGGGACAGGGGAGTTGACGAGCAGTACTTC
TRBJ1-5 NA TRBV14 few CASSQLGLNQPQHF TGTGCCAGCAGCCAACTGGGACTCAATCAGCCCCAGCATTTT
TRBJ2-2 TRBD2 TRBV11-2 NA CASTLTSGRTGELFF TGTGCCAGCACCTTGACTAGCGGGAGAACCGGGGAGCTGTTTTTT
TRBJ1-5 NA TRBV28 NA CASEQGNQPQHF TGTGCCAGCGAGCAGGGCAATCAGCCCCAGCATTTT
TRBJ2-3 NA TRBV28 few CASSLGTDTQYF TGTGCCAGCAGTTTAGGGACAGATACGCAGTATTTT
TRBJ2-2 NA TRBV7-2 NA CASSLDGGRGTGELFF TGTGCCAGCAGCTTAGATGGGGGGCGCGGCACCGGGGAGCTGTTTTTT
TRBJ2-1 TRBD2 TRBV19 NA CATTPREDLTDEQFF TGTGCCACTACTCCTCGGGAGGACCTCACGGATGAGCAGTTCTTC
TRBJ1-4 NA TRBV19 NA CASSIGDSNEKLFF TGTGCCAGTAGTATTGGAGATAGTAATGAAAAACTGTTTTTT
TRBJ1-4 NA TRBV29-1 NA CSVDSPGTGMDEKLFF TGCAGCGTTGATTCCCCAGGGACGGGGATGGATGAAAAACTGTTTTTT
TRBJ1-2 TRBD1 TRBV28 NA CASSSWDRDYGYTF TGTGCCAGCAGTTCTTGGGACAGAGACTATGGCTACACCTTC
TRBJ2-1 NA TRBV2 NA CASSKGEIVYNEQFF TGTGCCAGCAGTAAGGGGGAAATCGTCTACAATGAGCAGTTCTTC
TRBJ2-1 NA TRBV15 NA CATSRDNGNEQFF TGTGCCACCAGCAGAGATAACGGCAATGAGCAGTTCTTC
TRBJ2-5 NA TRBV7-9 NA CASSLDRLTQYF TGTGCCAGCAGCTTAGATAGGCTGACCCAGTACTTC
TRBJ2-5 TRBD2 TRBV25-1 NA CASSDPGLAGAETQYF TGTGCCAGCAGTGATCCGGGACTAGCGGGAGCGGAGACCCAGTACTTC
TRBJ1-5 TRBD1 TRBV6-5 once CASSRDRGQPQHF TGTGCCAGCAGTCGGGACAGGGGTCAGCCCCAGCATTTT
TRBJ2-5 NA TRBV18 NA CASSSSQETQYF TGTGCCAGCTCATCCTCCCAAGAGACCCAGTACTTC
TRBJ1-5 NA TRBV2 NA CASSEDLSQPQHF TGTGCCAGCAGTGAAGATTTGAGTCAGCCCCAGCATTTT
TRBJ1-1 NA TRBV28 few CASSSPANTEAFF TGTGCCAGCAGCTCCCCGGCGAACACTGAAGCTTTCTTT
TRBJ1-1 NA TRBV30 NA CAWEPGVGVTEAFF TGTGCCTGGGAGCCGGGAGTGGGAGTTACTGAAGCTTTCTTT
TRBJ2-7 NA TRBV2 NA CASSTGISGYEQYF TGTGCCAGCAGCACAGGGATATCAGGCTACGAGCAGTACTTC
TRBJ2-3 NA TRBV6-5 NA CASSYREGTDTQYF TGTGCCAGCAGTTACAGGGAGGGCACAGATACGCAGTATTTT
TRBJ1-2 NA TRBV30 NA CAWSQGLESGRLNYGYTF TGTGCCTGGAGTCAAGGACTTGAATCGGGTCGGCTAAACTATGGCTACACCTTC
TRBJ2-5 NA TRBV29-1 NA CSVARDLGETYF TGCAGCGTTGCGCGGGATTTGGGGGAGACGTACTTC
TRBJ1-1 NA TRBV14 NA CASSQLVNTEAFF TGTGCCAGCAGCCAGTTAGTGAACACTGAAGCTTTCTTT
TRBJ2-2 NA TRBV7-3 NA CASSVGGGELFF TGTGCCAGCAGCGTCGGTGGAGGGGAGCTGTTTTTT
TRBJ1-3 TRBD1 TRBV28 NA CASSPGQGSSGNTIYF TGTGCCAGCAGTCCGGGACAGGGAAGCTCTGGAAACACCATATATTTT
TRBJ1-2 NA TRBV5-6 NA CASSFGIGGYTF TGTGCCAGCAGCTTCGGGATCGGGGGCTACACCTTC
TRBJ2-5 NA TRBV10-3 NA CAISDGGGQETQYF TGTGCCATCAGTGACGGGGGCGGGCAAGAGACCCAGTACTTC
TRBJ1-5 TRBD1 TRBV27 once CASSPQQGSQPQHF TGTGCCAGCAGTCCACAACAGGGGAGTCAGCCCCAGCATTTT
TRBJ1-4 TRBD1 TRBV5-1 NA CASSLAPGQGEKLFF TGCGCCAGCAGCTTAGCCCCGGGACAGGGGGAAAAACTGTTTTTT
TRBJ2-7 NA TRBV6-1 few CASSEALRAYSYEQYF TGTGCCAGCAGTGAAGCGTTGCGGGCTTACTCCTACGAGCAGTACTTC
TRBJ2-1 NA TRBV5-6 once CASSLAGGSGEQFF TGTGCCAGCAGCCTTGCTGGGGGGTCAGGTGAGCAGTTCTTC
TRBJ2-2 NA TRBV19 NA CASSSLGATGELFF TGTGCCAGTAGTTCTTTAGGGGCTACCGGGGAGCTGTTTTTT
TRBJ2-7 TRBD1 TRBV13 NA CASSSQGAYEQYF TGTGCCAGCAGCTCGCAGGGGGCCTACGAGCAGTACTTC
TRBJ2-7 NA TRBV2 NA CASIQLGQEQYF TGTGCCAGCATCCAATTGGGGCAGGAGCAGTACTTC
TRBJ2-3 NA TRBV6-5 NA CASSYSSTDTQYF TGTGCCAGCAGTTACTCGTCCACAGATACGCAGTATTTT
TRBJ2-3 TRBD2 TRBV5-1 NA CASSLEGGGTDTQYF TGCGCCAGCAGCTTGGAGGGAGGGGGCACAGATACGCAGTATTTT
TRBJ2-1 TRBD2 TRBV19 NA CASSILAGGNEQFF TGTGCCAGTAGTATCTTAGCGGGAGGCAATGAGCAGTTCTTC
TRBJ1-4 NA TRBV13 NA CASSSRGRGNEKLFF TGTGCCAGCAGCTCCAGGGGAAGGGGGAATGAAAAACTGTTTTTT
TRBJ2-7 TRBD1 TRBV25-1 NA CASSRAGGLLEQYF TGTGCCAGCAGTCGTGCAGGGGGTTTACTCGAGCAGTACTTC